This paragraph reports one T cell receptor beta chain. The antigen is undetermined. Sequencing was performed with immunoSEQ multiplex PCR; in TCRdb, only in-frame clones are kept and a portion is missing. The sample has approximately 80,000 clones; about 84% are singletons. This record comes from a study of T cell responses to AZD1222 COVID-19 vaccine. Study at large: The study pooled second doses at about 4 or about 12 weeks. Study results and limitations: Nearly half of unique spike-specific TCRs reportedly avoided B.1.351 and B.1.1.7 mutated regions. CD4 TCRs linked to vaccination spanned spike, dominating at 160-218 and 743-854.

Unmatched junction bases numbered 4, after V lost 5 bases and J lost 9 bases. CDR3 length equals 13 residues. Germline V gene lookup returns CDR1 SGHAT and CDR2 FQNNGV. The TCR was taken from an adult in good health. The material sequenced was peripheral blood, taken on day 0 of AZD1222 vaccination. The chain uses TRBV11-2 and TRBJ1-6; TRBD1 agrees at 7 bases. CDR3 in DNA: TGTGCCAGCAGCCCCGGGACAGCTTCACCCCTCCACTTT. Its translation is CASSPGTASPLHF.